This T cell receptor (beta chain) was retrieved from a study of T-cell reconstitution after alpha-beta-depleted transplantation in children. V shed 3 bases and J 5 bases; nucleotides not matched to a gene: 12. The germline V gene encodes CDR1 LGHNA and CDR2 YSLEER. This CDR3 is built from 17 residues. It was with unique molecular identifiers that the TCRbeta library was prepared. Each CDR3 protein gets one entry after TCRdb re-called the PCR reads with MiXCR. The sample lists some 490,000 distinct CDR3 sequences, around an eighth occurring once. The starting material was PBMCs from the stem cell graft donor, obtained from the stem cell graft. This chain connects TRBV4-3 to TRBJ2-1, with 8 bases matching TRBD2. The sequence was collected from a human donor who donated a stem cell graft to a child with combined immunodeficiency. The CDR3 here is CASSQWGPAGEHNEQFF. Written as DNA, the CDR3 is TGCGCCAGCAGCCAGTGGGGCCCAGCGGGGGAACACAATGAGCAGTTCTTC.